Sequencing of this T cell receptor (beta chain) was carried out in a study of T cell repertoires in aging, cancer and after chemotherapy. General study results and limits: Loss of evenness, beyond lost richness, contributed to age-related TCR diversity decline in cancer patients.

The V segment lost 1 base and the J segment 4 bases; nucleotides outside the gene matches: 5. The CDR3 contains 15 residues. CDR1 and CDR2 from the germline V gene are LNHDA and SQIVND (reference sequence). Peripheral blood genomic DNA, not sorted cells or RNA, was the template. By share, this clonotype ranks as medium-sized. Its antigen is as yet unknown. Multiplex touch-down PCR with TRB-A/B primers amplified rearranged V-D-J TRB sequences. In TCRdb, the multiplex PCR reads were re-called with MiXCR into one record per CDR3 protein. The sample has some 10,000 distinct CDR3 sequences, 38% seen once. The sequence was collected from a human donor in good health. V usage is TRBV19 and J usage is TRBJ2-3; 7 bases map to TRBD2. Source material: blood. The chain's CDR3 is CASSIGGSGADTQYF. CDR3 nucleotides: TGTGCCAGTAGTATAGGTGGGAGCGGGGCAGATACGCAGTATTTT.